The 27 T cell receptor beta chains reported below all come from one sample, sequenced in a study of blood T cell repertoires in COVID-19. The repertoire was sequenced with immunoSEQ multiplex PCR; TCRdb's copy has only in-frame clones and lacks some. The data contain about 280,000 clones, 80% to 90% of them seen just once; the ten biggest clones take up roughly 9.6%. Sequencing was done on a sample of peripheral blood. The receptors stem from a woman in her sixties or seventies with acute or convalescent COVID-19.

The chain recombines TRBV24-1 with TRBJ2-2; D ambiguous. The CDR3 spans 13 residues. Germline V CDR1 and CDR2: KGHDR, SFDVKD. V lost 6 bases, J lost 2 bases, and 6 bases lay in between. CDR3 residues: CATSTANTGELFF. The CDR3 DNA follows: TGTGCCACCAGTACAGCAAACACCGGGGAGCTGTTTTTT.

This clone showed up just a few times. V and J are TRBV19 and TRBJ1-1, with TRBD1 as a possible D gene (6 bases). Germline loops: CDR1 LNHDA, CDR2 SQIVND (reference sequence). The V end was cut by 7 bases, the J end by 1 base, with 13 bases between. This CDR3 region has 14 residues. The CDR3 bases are TGTGCCAGTAAGGGAGGGGGGCAGAACACTGAAGCTTTCTTT. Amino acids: CASKGGGQNTEAFF.

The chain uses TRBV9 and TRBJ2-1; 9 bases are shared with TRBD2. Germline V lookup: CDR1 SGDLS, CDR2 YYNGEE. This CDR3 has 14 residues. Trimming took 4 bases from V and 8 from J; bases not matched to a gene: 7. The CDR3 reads CASSPMGTSYEQFF. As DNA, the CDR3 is TGTGCCAGCAGCCCCATGGGGACTAGCTATGAGCAGTTCTTC.

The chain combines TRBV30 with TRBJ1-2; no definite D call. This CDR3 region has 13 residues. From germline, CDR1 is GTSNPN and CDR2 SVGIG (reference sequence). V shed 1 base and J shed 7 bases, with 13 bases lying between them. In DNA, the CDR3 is TGTGCCTGGAGTGGAGGGCTGGGATTTGGCTACACCTTC. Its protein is CAWSGGLGFGYTF. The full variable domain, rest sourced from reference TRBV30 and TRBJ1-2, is SQTIHQWPATLVQPVGSPLSLECTVEGTSNPNLYWYRQAAGRGLQLLFYSVGIGQISSEVPQNLSASRPQDRQFILSSKKLLLSDSGFYLCAWSGGLGFGYTFGSGTRLTVV.

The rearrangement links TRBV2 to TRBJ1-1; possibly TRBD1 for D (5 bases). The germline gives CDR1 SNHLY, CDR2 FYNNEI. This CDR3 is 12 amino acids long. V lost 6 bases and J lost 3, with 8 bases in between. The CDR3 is CASSRGDTEAFF. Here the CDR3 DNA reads TGTGCCAGCAGCCGGGGGGACACTGAAGCTTTCTTT.

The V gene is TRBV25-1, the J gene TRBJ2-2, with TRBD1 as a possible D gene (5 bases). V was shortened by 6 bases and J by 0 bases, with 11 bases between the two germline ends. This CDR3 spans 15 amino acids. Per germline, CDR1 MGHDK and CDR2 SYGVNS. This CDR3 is CASSPQGANTGELFF. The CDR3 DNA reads TGTGCCAGCAGCCCCCAGGGTGCGAACACCGGGGAGCTGTTTTTT.

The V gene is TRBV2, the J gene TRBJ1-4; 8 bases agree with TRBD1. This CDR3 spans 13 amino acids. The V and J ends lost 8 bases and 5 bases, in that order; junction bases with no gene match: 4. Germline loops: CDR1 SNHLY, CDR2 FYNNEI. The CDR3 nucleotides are TGTGCCAGCTGTAGACAGGGGAATGAAAAACTGTTTTTT. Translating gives CASCRQGNEKLFF.

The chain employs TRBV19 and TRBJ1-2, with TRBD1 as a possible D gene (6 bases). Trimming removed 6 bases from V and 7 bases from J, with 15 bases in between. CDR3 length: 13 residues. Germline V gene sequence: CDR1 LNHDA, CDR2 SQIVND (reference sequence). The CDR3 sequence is CASRSRGVVGYTF. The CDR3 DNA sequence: TGTGCCAGTAGGAGCAGGGGCGTGGTTGGCTACACCTTC. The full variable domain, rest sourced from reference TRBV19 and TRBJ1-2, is DGGITQSPKYLFRKEGQNVTLSCEQNLNHDAMYWYRQDPGQGLRLIYYSQIVNDFQKGDIAEGYSVSREKKESFPLTVTSAQKNPTAFYLCASRSRGVVGYTFGSGTRLTVV.

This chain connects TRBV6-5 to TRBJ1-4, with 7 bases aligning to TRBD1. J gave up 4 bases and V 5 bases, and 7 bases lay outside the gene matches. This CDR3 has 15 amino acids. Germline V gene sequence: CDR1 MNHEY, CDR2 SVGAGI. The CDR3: CASSLLGQVNEKLFF. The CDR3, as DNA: TGTGCCAGCAGTCTGCTCGGACAGGTTAATGAAAAACTGTTTTTT.

The CDR3 DNA is TGTGCCAGCAGTTGGGGACTAGCGGGGGGGCTGGAGACCCAGTACTTC. This translates into CASSWGLAGGLETQYF. The chain recombines TRBV2 with TRBJ2-5, with TRBD2 matching over 16 bases. The J segment lost 5 bases and the V segment lost 5 bases, leaving 5 bases of the junction unmatched. Germline V CDR1 and CDR2: SNHLY, FYNNEI. The CDR3 length is 16 residues.

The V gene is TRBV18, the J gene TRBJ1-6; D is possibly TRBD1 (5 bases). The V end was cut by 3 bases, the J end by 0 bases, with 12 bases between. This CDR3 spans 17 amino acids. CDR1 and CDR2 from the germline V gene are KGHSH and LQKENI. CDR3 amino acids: CASSPAADSSYNSPLHF. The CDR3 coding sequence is TGTGCCAGCTCACCGGCTGCCGACAGCTCCTATAATTCACCCCTCCACTTT.

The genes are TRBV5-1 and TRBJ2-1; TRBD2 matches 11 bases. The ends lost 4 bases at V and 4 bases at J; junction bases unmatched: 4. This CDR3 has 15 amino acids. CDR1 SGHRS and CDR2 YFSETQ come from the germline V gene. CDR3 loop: CASSPGTSGYNEQFF. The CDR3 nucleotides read TGCGCCAGCAGCCCCGGGACTAGCGGTTACAATGAGCAGTTCTTC. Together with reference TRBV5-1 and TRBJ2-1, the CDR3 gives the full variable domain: KAGVTQTPRYLIKTRGQQVTLSCSPISGHRSVSWYQQTPGQGLQFLFEYFSETQRNKGNFPGRFSGRQFSNSRSEMNVSTLELGDSALYLCASSPGTSGYNEQFFGPGTRLTVL.

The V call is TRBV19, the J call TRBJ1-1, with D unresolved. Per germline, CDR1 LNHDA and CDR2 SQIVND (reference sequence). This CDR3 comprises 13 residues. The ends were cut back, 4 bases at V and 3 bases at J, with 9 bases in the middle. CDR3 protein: CASSTGRDTEAFF. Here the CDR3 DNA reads TGTGCCAGTAGTACCGGGAGGGACACTGAAGCTTTCTTT.

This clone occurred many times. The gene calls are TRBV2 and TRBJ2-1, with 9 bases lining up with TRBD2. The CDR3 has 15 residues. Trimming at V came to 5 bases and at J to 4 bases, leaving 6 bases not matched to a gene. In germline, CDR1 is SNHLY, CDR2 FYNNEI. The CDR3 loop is CASSRSGGTYNEQFF. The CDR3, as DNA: TGTGCCAGCAGTCGCAGCGGGGGGACTTACAATGAGCAGTTCTTC. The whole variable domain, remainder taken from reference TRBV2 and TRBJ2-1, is EPEVTQTPSHQVTQMGQEVILRCVPISNHLYFYWYRQILGQKVEFLVSFYNNEISEKSEIFDDQFSVERPDGSNFTLKIRSTKLEDSAMYFCASSRSGGTYNEQFFGPGTRLTVL.

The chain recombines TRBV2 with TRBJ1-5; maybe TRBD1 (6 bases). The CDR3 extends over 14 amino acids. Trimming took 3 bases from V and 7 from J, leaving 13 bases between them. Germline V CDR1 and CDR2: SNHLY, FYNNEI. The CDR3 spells CASSEGGRGQPQHF. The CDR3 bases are TGTGCCAGCAGTGAGGGGGGGCGAGGGCAGCCCCAGCATTTT.

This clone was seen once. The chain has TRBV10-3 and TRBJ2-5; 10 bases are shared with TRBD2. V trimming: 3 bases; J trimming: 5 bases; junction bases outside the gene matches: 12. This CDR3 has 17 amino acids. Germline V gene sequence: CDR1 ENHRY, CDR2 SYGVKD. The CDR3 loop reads CAISEGAASGGRETQYF. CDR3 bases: TGTGCCATCAGTGAAGGAGCCGCTAGCGGGGGCCGGGAGACCCAGTACTTC.

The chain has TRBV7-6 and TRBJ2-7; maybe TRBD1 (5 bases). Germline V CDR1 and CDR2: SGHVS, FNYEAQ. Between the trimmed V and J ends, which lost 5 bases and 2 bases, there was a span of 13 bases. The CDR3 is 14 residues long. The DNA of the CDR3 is TGTGCCAGCAGCCAATTGACAGAAGCCTACGAGCAGTACTTC. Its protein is CASSQLTEAYEQYF.

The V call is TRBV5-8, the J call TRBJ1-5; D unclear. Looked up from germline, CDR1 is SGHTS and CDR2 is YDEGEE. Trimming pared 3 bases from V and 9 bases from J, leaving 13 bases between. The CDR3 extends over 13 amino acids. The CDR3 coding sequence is TGTGCCAGCAGCTCCTCCCCACGGAGGCCCCAGCATTTT. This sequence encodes CASSSSPRRPQHF.

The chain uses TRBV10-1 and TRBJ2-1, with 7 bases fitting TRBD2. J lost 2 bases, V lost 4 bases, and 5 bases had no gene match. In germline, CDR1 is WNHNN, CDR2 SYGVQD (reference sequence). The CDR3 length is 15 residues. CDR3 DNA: TGCGCCAGCAGTGCCGCGGGGGAAGCCTACAATGAGCAGTTCTTC. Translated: CASSAAGEAYNEQFF.

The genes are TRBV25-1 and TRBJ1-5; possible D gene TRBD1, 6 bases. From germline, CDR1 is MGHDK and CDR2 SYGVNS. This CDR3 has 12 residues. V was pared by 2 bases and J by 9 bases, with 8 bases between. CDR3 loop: CASSEVGGPQHF. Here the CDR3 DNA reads TGTGCCAGCAGTGAAGTAGGGGGGCCCCAGCATTTT.

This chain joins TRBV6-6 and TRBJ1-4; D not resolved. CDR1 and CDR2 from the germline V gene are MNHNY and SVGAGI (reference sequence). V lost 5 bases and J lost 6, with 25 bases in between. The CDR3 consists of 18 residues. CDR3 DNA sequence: TGTGCCAGCAGTCCAGACCTCCACAGACACCCGGGAGATGAAAAACTGTTTTTT. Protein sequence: CASSPDLHRHPGDEKLFF.

The CDR3 loop reads CASSQVVDTQYF. The CDR3 DNA reads as TGTGCCAGCAGCCAAGTAGTAGATACGCAGTATTTT. This sequence joins TRBV3-1 (or the pseudogene TRBV3-2) and TRBJ2-3; no firm D call. This CDR3 region has 12 residues. Germline V lookup: CDR1 LGHDT, CDR2 YNNKEL (reference sequence). The V and J ends lost 1 base and 5 bases respectively, with 4 bases between them.

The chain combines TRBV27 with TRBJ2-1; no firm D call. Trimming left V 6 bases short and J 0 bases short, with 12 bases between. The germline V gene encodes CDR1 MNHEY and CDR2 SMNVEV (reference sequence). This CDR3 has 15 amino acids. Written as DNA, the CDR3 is TGTGCCAGCAGCCCTCTGGCTAGCTCCTACAATGAGCAGTTCTTC. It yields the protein CASSPLASSYNEQFF.

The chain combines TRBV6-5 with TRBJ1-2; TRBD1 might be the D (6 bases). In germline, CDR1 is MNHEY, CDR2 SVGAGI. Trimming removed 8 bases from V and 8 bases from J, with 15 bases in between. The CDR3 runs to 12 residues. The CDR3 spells CASWGGRTGYTF. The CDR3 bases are TGTGCCAGCTGGGGGGGCAGAACCGGCTACACCTTC.

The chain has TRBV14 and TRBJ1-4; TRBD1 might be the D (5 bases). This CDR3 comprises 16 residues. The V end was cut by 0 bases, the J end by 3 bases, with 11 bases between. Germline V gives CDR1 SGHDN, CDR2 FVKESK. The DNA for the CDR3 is TGTGCCAGCAGCCAAGATCAAGGGGTATCTAATGAAAAACTGTTTTTT. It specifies CASSQDQGVSNEKLFF.

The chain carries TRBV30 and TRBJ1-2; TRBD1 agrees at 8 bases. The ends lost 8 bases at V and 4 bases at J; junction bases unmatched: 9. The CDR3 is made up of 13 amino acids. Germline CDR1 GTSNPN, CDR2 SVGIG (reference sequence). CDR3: CANRGRGPYGYTF. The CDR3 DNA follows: TGTGCCAACAGAGGCAGGGGGCCCTATGGCTACACCTTC.

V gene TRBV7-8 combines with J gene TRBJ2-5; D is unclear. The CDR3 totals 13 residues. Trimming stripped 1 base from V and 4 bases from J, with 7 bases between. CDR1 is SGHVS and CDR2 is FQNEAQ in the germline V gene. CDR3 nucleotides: TGTGCCAGCAGCTTAGACAGAATAGAGACCCAGTACTTC. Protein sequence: CASSLDRIETQYF.